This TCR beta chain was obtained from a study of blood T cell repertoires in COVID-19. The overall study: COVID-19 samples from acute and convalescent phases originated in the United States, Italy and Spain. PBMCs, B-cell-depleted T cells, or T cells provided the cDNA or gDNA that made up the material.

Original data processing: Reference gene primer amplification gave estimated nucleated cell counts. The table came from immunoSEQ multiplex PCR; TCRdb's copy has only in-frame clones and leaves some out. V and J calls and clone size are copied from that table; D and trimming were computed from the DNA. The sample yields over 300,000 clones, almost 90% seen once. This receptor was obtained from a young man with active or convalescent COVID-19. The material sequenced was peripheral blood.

The chain's CDR3 is CASSFTTGEKLFF. The CDR3 coding sequence is TGCGCCAGCAGCTTTACCACCGGTGAAAAACTGTTTTTT. The gene calls are TRBV5-1 and TRBJ1-4, with D hard to call. CDR3 length: 13 amino acids. Trimming took off 2 bases at V and 7 bases at J, with 9 bases between the two ends. Looked up from germline, CDR1 is SGHRS and CDR2 is YFSETQ.